A single sample is the source of the 3 T cell receptor beta chains below, sequenced in a study of blood T cell repertoires in COVID-19. Repertoires were generated with immunoSEQ multiplex PCR, while TCRdb's copy carries only in-frame clones and drops some. The data contain tens of thousands of clones, 90% to 95% of them singletons. Sequenced: peripheral blood. These receptors came from a woman aged 60-75 years with active or convalescent COVID-19.

The rearrangement links TRBV7-2 to TRBJ2-1; TRBD2 matches at 8 bases. CDR1 and CDR2 from the germline V gene are SGHTA and FQGNSA. V dropped 4 bases and J dropped 7; count of bases not matched to a gene: 15. This CDR3 is built from 17 residues. The CDR3 DNA is TGTGCCAGCAGCTCTACCCTCCTTGCGGGAGGTGGAAATGAGCAGTTCTTC. It yields the protein CASSSTLLAGGGNEQFF.

This chain uses TRBV30 with TRBJ1-5; D possibly corresponds to TRBD1 (5 bases). The CDR3 extends over 15 amino acids. Trimming removed 6 bases at V and 5 bases at J, with 20 bases between. The germline V gene encodes CDR1 GTSNPN and CDR2 SVGIG (reference sequence). CDR3 coding DNA: TGTGCCTGCAAAAAGACCGGGACTCTAGATCAGCCCCAGCATTTT. Residues: CACKKTGTLDQPQHF.

J is TRBJ2-6 and V is TRBV5-1, with 8 bases matching TRBD1. Trimming at V came to 1 base and at J to 0 bases, leaving 9 bases not matched to a gene. Germline CDR1 reads SGHRS; CDR2 reads YFSETQ. The CDR3 totals 19 residues. The DNA for the CDR3 is TGCGCCAGCAGCTTGCTGACAGGGGCGTCTCGCTCTGGGGCCAACGTCCTGACTTTC. Amino acid sequence: CASSLLTGASRSGANVLTF.